The rows below give T cell receptor beta chains drawn from one sample of a study of control samples from healthy donors and cancer patients. Clones were sequenced by immunoSEQ multiplex PCR, and TCRdb holds only the in-frame ones, with some missing. The data show some 170,000 clones, 94% seen once. Material: PBMCs. These receptors originate from a man in his sixties with colorectal cancer. Each CDR3 is given with its conserved first and last residue. The D gene is left open where the match is weak. A row's size may be missing; if present it is once, few, many or a size class.

j_call | d_call | clone_size | v_call | cdr3_nt | cdr3_aa
TRBJ2-2 | NA | NA | TRBV5-1 | TGCGCCAGCAGTGAAGGGGCCGGGGAGCTGTTTTTT | CASSEGAGELFF
TRBJ2-7 | NA | NA | TRBV5-1 | TGCGCCAGCAGCTTGGAGGCCACGAGCAGGGGCGAGCAGTACTTC | CASSLEATSRGEQYF
TRBJ2-1 | TRBD2 | NA | TRBV4-2 | TGTGCCAGCAGCCAAGATAGTAGCGGGGCCTACAATGAGCAGTTCTTC | CASSQDSSGAYNEQFF
TRBJ1-2 | TRBD1 | NA | TRBV4-1 | TGCGCCAGCAGCCCCGGACAGGGGGACTATGGCTACACCTTC | CASSPGQGDYGYTF
TRBJ2-7 | NA | NA | TRBV7-2 | TGTGCCAGCAGCTTATCAGACCTAGATAGCCGCTACGAGCAGTACTTC | CASSLSDLDSRYEQYF
TRBJ2-7 | TRBD1 | NA | TRBV28 | TGTGCCAGCAGCTCCTGGGACAGGGTTTACGAGCAGTACTTC | CASSSWDRVYEQYF
TRBJ1-1 | TRBD1 | NA | TRBV9 | TGTGCCAGCAGCATCCACGACAGGGGAGTTATGAACACTGAAGCTTTCTTT | CASSIHDRGVMNTEAFF
TRBJ2-3 | TRBD2 | NA | TRBV7-2 | TGTGCCAGCAGCCTGGGGGATAGCGGGGGGGCCTCAGATACGCAGTATTTT | CASSLGDSGGASDTQYF
TRBJ2-2 | TRBD1 | NA | TRBV19 | TGTGCCAGTAGTTTGGGACAGGGCAACACCGGGGAGCTGTTTTTT | CASSLGQGNTGELFF
TRBJ2-7 | NA | few | TRBV5-1 | TGCGCCAGCAGCTCACGCCCCGACCCGGGACTCTACGAGCAGTACTTC | CASSSRPDPGLYEQYF
TRBJ1-2 | TRBD1 | once | TRBV24-1 | TGTGCCACCGGGACAGACAACTATGGCTACACCTTC | CATGTDNYGYTF
TRBJ2-7 | NA | once | TRBV21-1 | TGTGCCAGCAGCAAAGGTGCCAGGGGGCACGAGCAGTACTTC | CASSKGARGHEQYF
TRBJ1-2 | TRBD1 | NA | TRBV24-1 | TGTGCCACCAGTGACAGGGGGCGGAATGGCTACACCTTC | CATSDRGRNGYTF
TRBJ1-2 | NA | NA | TRBV12-3/TRBV12-4 | TGTGCCAGCAGTTTACGGGGGAGCTATGGCTACACCTTC | CASSLRGSYGYTF
TRBJ2-6 | NA | NA | TRBV2 | TGTGCCAGCCCCGGTAGGACTGGGGCCAACGTCCTGACTTTC | CASPGRTGANVLTF
TRBJ1-2 | NA | NA | TRBV3-1/TRBV3-2 | TGTGCCAGCAGCCAAGGGACAGTAGGCTGGAGCTACACCTTC | CASSQGTVGWSYTF
TRBJ1-2 | NA | once | TRBV7-9 | TGTGCCAGCGCCCCCTCGGGGGGAAGGAACGGCTACACCTTC | CASAPSGGRNGYTF
TRBJ1-5 | TRBD1 | NA | TRBV15 | TGTGCCACCAGCAGAGAGGGACAGGGCACCCAGCCCCAGCATTTT | CATSREGQGTQPQHF
TRBJ1-4 | TRBD1 | NA | TRBV5-1 | TGCGCCAGCGGAACAGGACAGGATGAAAAACTGTTTTTT | CASGTGQDEKLFF
TRBJ1-5 | TRBD1 | NA | TRBV6-5 | TGTGCCAGCACCGTGGACAGGGGGCTAGATCAGCCCCAGCATTTT | CASTVDRGLDQPQHF
TRBJ1-4 | NA | NA | TRBV19 | TGTGCCAGTAGCACAGGGAGGGAAAAACTGTTTTTT | CASSTGREKLFF
TRBJ2-3 | NA | NA | TRBV5-1 | TGCGCCAGCAGCTCTTCAGATACGCAGTATTTT | CASSSSDTQYF
TRBJ2-7 | NA | NA | TRBV5-5 | TGTGCCAGCAGCTTTGGGGCCCGGGGGGAGCAGTACTTC | CASSFGARGEQYF
TRBJ1-2 | TRBD1 | once | TRBV7-2 | TGTGCCAGCAGCCCCGGGACAGGGTATGGAGAGTTCTATGGCTACACCTTC | CASSPGTGYGEFYGYTF
TRBJ2-3 | NA | NA | TRBV20-1 | TGCAGTGCTAACACAGATACGCAGTATTTT | CSANTDTQYF
TRBJ2-3 | TRBD2 | NA | TRBV9 | TGTGCCAGCAGCGTAGGAGCTAGCGGGGGCAACACAGATACGCAGTATTTT | CASSVGASGGNTDTQYF
TRBJ2-7 | TRBD1 | NA | TRBV5-1 | TGCGCCAGCAGGGTGAGTGGACAGGGGGCCAACGAGCAGTACTTC | CASRVSGQGANEQYF
TRBJ1-1 | NA | NA | TRBV5-1 | TGCGCCAGCAGCTTGACAGGGCAATGGAACACTGAAGCTTTCTTT | CASSLTGQWNTEAFF
TRBJ2-5 | NA | NA | TRBV10-3 | TGTGCCATCAGTACCGAAGGCATGGGGGAGACCCAGTACTTC | CAISTEGMGETQYF
TRBJ1-2 | TRBD1 | NA | TRBV28 | TGTGCCAGCAACTACAGGGGGCGAGTAGTGAGTTACACCTTC | CASNYRGRVVSYTF
TRBJ1-4 | TRBD1 | NA | TRBV11-2 | TGTGCCAGCAGCCGGGACAGGGCGGCAAAACTGTTTTTT | CASSRDRAAKLFF
TRBJ1-1 | NA | NA | TRBV5-6 | TGTGCCAGCAGCGTACCGGGACGAGTGGCTTTCTTT | CASSVPGRVAFF
TRBJ2-7 | NA | NA | TRBV5-1 | TGCGCCAGCAGCTTGGATGGATCGCCCTACGAGCAGTACTTC | CASSLDGSPYEQYF
TRBJ2-3 | NA | NA | TRBV9 | TGTGCCAGCAGCGTAGCGGCGGGACAGAGCACAGATACGCAGTATTTT | CASSVAAGQSTDTQYF
TRBJ1-1 | TRBD1 | NA | TRBV6-6 | TGTGCCAGCAGTCACGGACAGGGAAACACTGAAGCTTTCTTT | CASSHGQGNTEAFF
TRBJ1-1 | TRBD1 | NA | TRBV19 | TGTGCCAGTAGTTTCGGACAGGGTGGCACTGAAGCTTTCTTT | CASSFGQGGTEAFF
TRBJ2-1 | NA | NA | TRBV6-4 | TGTGCCAGCAGTGAACTGTGGGGGGAGTTGAATGAGCAGTTCTTC | CASSELWGELNEQFF
TRBJ2-3 | NA | NA | TRBV6-5 | TGTGCCAGCAGTTATGGAGGGGTTAGCACAGATACGCAGTATTTT | CASSYGGVSTDTQYF
TRBJ2-7 | NA | NA | TRBV7-2 | TGTGCCAGCAGCTTAGGGTTTTCCTACGAGCAGTACTTC | CASSLGFSYEQYF
TRBJ1-1 | NA | NA | TRBV11-2 | TGTGCCAGCAGCTTATACAGTGAAGCTTTCTTT | CASSLYSEAFF
TRBJ1-6 | NA | NA | TRBV5-1 | TGCGCCAGCAGCTTGGCTCGGGGGCCGCGATCTAATTCACCCCTCCACTTT | CASSLARGPRSNSPLHF
TRBJ1-5 | NA | NA | TRBV12-3/TRBV12-4 | TGTGCCAGCACCGTGACTGGACAGCCCCAGCATTTT | CASTVTGQPQHF
TRBJ2-5 | TRBD2 | NA | TRBV19 | TGTGCCAGTAGTCTCGGGGGGACGGAGACCCAGTACTTC | CASSLGGTETQYF
TRBJ2-7 | NA | NA | TRBV11-2 | TGTGCCAGCAGCCCGGGGGACGCCGCGGGCGAGCAGTACTTC | CASSPGDAAGEQYF
TRBJ2-3 | TRBD1 | once | TRBV2 | TGTGCCAGCACCCGGGACAGGGGGTCAGATACGCAGTATTTT | CASTRDRGSDTQYF
TRBJ2-2 | NA | NA | TRBV6-6 | TGTGCCAGCAGTAGCCACAGGGCTGGCGGGGAGCTGTTTTTT | CASSSHRAGGELFF
TRBJ2-3 | NA | NA | TRBV5-1 | TGCGCCAGCAGCTGGCAGGGTGGGGGAACAGATACGCAGTATTTT | CASSWQGGGTDTQYF
TRBJ1-6 | NA | NA | TRBV3-1/TRBV3-2 | TGTGCCAGCAGCCAGGGTGTTAAGCCCCTCCACTTT | CASSQGVKPLHF
TRBJ1-1 | TRBD1 | NA | TRBV7-2 | TGTGCCAGCAGCCCTCCGGGACAGGGGGTTCAAGCTTTCTTT | CASSPPGQGVQAFF
TRBJ1-1 | NA | NA | TRBV12-5 | TGTGCTAGTGCCTATAGGGGAGACACTGAAGCTTTCTTT | CASAYRGDTEAFF
TRBJ2-5 | NA | NA | TRBV28 | TGTGCCAGCAGTTCGCCTGGGACAATTAAGACCCAGTACTTC | CASSSPGTIKTQYF
TRBJ1-5 | NA | NA | TRBV28 | TGTGCCAGCAGTTTGGGTGCGAAAAGCAATCAGCCCCAGCATTTT | CASSLGAKSNQPQHF
TRBJ2-1 | NA | NA | TRBV7-6 | TGTGCCAGCAGCATGACAGCCAGCTCCGCCTACAATGAGCAGTTCTTC | CASSMTASSAYNEQFF
TRBJ1-1 | NA | NA | TRBV5-1 | TGCGCCAGCAGCACCGGACAAGAGATGAACACTGAAGCTTTCTTT | CASSTGQEMNTEAFF
TRBJ2-3 | NA | NA | TRBV6-4 | TGTGCCAGCAGTCCTCTCCCACTAGCTACAGATACGCAGTATTTT | CASSPLPLATDTQYF
TRBJ2-1 | NA | NA | TRBV14 | TGTGCCAGCAGCCAAGGGCCAGGGGACTACAATGAGCAGTTCTTC | CASSQGPGDYNEQFF